The source of this T cell receptor beta chain is a study of blood T cell repertoires in COVID-19 (TCRdb year 2020). Background on the whole study: Samples covering the acute and convalescent phases of COVID-19 were provided by collaborators in the United States, Italy and Spain. Nearly every sample came with metadata listing a de-identified subject ID, COVID-19 status, age in years and sex. Deeply sampled blood TCRbeta repertoires from subjects exposed to, actively infected with, or recovered from COVID-19 were included in the dataset. A freely available public database, intended as a resource for researchers studying the immune response to SARS-CoV-2, is where the repertoires were released. Where HLA class I and class II types were available, the types were taken from metadata supplied by the sample provider, not from assay-based typing. The prospective study material was composed of cDNA or gDNA derived from T cells, B-cell-depleted T cells, or PBMCs. Samples were obtained from the ongoing ImmuneRACE study (first 160 participants) and from over 1,000 subjects provided by 6 global collaborators.

The immunoSEQ Assay, a bias-controlled multiplex PCR, was used to amplify TCRbeta CDR3 regions from genomic DNA. Processing in the source paper ran as follows. The number of nucleated cells in each sample was estimated by amplification of reference gene primers within the assay. To quantify the absolute abundance of each unique TCRbeta CDR3 rearrangement, sequence reads were collapsed and filtered. For each sample, productive Simpson clonality was calculated as the square root of Simpson's diversity index across productive rearrangements. This immuneACCESS table, as held by TCRdb, lists in-frame sequences with V and J called but not all clones. Of the missing ones, under half trace to an unresolved V gene in checked studies; the others have no known cause. V and J calls plus clone size are reproduced from that table; the DNA served to infer D and trimming. For this sample there are a few hundred thousand clones; 70% to 90% appear just once. Clones ranked in the top ten supply less than 2.5% of the sample.

On this clone itself: What antigen it recognizes has not been identified. There are no base qualities to consult, and no much larger clone falls within one base.

In the prospective study, participants were roughly 18 to 95 years old, resided in about two dozen geographic areas of the United States, and were enrolled through a virtual design. Cohort assignment in the prospective study relied on participant-reported clinical history from a screening survey and a study questionnaire. Recovered participants in ImmuneRACE Cohort 3 were defined by two consecutive negative NP/OP PCR tests, clearance by a healthcare professional, or resolution of symptoms. In the prospective study, whole blood, serum and a nasopharyngeal or oropharyngeal swab were collected from each participant by mobile phlebotomists. Over an approximately 2-month period, participants in the prospective study had the option of providing additional blood draws and questionnaires. Before DNA extraction, blood samples from the prospective study were shipped at room temperature or frozen. Summary of the overall study and its limitations: How much clinical and demographic metadata was included differed by source and by participant, and the metadata was provided uncurated.

In the germline V gene, CDR1 corresponds to KGHSH and CDR2 to LQKENI. Taken from cysteine to phenylalanine, the CDR3 has 14 residues. Only the CDR3 region is kept as DNA, spanning 42 bases read in frame from base 1. The V end gives up 8 bases and the J end 4 bases, leaving 7 bases in the junction not matched to a gene. The source is a man younger than 45 who had recovered from COVID-19. Sequencing was performed on PBMCs or T cells enriched from blood (not recorded which). Here the chain combines TRBV18 and TRBJ2-1, with TRBD2 matching 8 junction bases. In nucleotides, the sequence is TGTGCCAGCGACCCAGCGGGGGAGTACAATGAGCAGTTCTTC. It translates as CASDPAGEYNEQFF.